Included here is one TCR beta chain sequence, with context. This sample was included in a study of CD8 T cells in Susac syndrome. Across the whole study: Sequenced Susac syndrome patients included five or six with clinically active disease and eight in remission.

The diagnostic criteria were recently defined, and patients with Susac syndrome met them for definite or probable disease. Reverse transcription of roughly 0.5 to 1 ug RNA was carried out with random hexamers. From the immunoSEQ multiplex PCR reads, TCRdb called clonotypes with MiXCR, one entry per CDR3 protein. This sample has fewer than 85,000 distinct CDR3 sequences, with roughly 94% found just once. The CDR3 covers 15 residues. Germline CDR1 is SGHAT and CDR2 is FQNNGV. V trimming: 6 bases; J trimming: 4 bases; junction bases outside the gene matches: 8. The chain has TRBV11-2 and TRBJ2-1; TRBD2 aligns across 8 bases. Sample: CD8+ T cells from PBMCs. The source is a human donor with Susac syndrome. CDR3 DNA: TGTGCCAGCAGATCCCCGGGGGGGCATTACAATGAGCAGTTCTTC. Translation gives CASRSPGGHYNEQFF.